What follows are 23 T cell receptor beta chains derived from one specimen sequenced in a study of blood T cell repertoires in COVID-19. Assay used: immunoSEQ multiplex PCR; TCRdb lists only in-frame clones, some missing. The sample has 150,000 or so clones, roughly four fifths seen once. Sequencing input: peripheral blood. All receptors derive from a woman in her sixties with COVID-19, enrolled during active disease.

This chain connects TRBV10-3 to TRBJ1-1; 7 bases fit TRBD1. The germline CDR1 and CDR2 sequences are ENHRY and SYGVKD. The CDR3 has 12 amino acids. With 3 bases clipped from V and 11 bases from J, the junction kept 6 bases outside the gene matches. The CDR3 loop is CAISDSTGNAFF. In DNA form, the CDR3 reads TGTGCCATCAGTGACTCGACAGGGAATGCTTTCTTT.

The chain joins TRBV6-1 to TRBJ1-3; TRBD1 agrees at 9 bases. Germline V lookup: CDR1 MNHNS, CDR2 SASEGT. The CDR3 sequence is 16 residues long. V was pared by 2 bases and J by 4 bases, with 6 bases of the junction left unmatched. The CDR3 nucleotides are TGTGCCAGCAGTGAAAGAGGGACAGGGAGAGGAAACACCATATATTTT. Its translation: CASSERGTGRGNTIYF.

The chain recombines TRBV5-6 with TRBJ1-1, with 8 bases aligning to TRBD1. The V gene's germline CDR1 is SGHDT and CDR2 YYEEEE. V shed 5 bases and J 0 bases; nucleotides not matched to a gene: 3. There are 14 residues in the CDR3. The CDR3 loop is CASSLTGVNTEAFF. In DNA form, the CDR3 reads TGTGCCAGCAGTTTGACAGGGGTGAACACTGAAGCTTTCTTT.

This sequence joins TRBV7-3 and TRBJ2-5; 10 bases are a match to TRBD2. This CDR3 spans 14 amino acids. V lost 5 bases, J lost 5 bases, and 5 bases stayed unmatched. Germline V gene sequence: CDR1 SGHTA, CDR2 FQGTGA. CDR3 nucleotides: TGTGCCAGCAGCGTAGTAGCGGGAGGCGAGACCCAGTACTTC. Its protein product is CASSVVAGGETQYF.

This chain uses TRBV6-5 with TRBJ1-5; weak D call: TRBD1 (5 bases). Looked up from germline, CDR1 is MNHEY and CDR2 is SVGAGI. This CDR3 has 15 residues. Trimming took 6 bases from V and 0 from J, leaving 12 bases between them. CDR3 bases: TGTGCCAGCAGGTCGGCAGGGCTTAGCAATCAGCCCCAGCATTTT. This encodes CASRSAGLSNQPQHF.

The J gene is TRBJ2-7, the V gene TRBV6-5, with TRBD2 as a possible D gene (5 bases). Germline CDR1 and CDR2: MNHEY and SVGAGI. The CDR3 loop spans 13 amino acids. V lost 6 bases and J lost 2, with 11 bases in between. DNA for the CDR3: TGTGCCAGCAGCGAGGGATTCACCTACGAGCAGTACGTC. Translating gives CASSEGFTYEQYV.

The chain is built from TRBV3-1 (or the pseudogene TRBV3-2) and TRBJ2-1, with D possibly being TRBD1 (5 bases). V lost 0 bases and J 8 bases, leaving 14 bases between the germline ends. Germline CDR1 reads LGHDT; CDR2 reads YNNKEL (reference sequence). The CDR3 is made up of 15 amino acids. The CDR3 here is CASSQEVWGSDEQFF. CDR3 bases: TGTGCCAGCAGCCAAGAGGTTTGGGGCAGCGATGAGCAGTTCTTC.

CDR3 sequence (DNA): TGCGCCAGCAGCTCCAAGAACTCTATTCCCGGGGAGCTGTTTTTT. Protein: CASSSKNSIPGELFF. The chain joins TRBV5-1 to TRBJ2-2; D unclear. This CDR3 comprises 15 residues. From germline, CDR1 is SGHRS and CDR2 YFSETQ. The V end lost 3 bases, the J end lost 6 bases, and 15 bases lay between the germline ends. Full variable domain (outside the CDR3, taken from reference TRBV5-1 and TRBJ2-2): KAGVTQTPRYLIKTRGQQVTLSCSPISGHRSVSWYQQTPGQGLQFLFEYFSETQRNKGNFPGRFSGRQFSNSRSEMNVSTLELGDSALYLCASSSKNSIPGELFFGEGSRLTVL.

This chain joins TRBV15 and TRBJ2-5; maybe TRBD2 (5 bases). V lost 0 bases and J lost 7, with 21 bases in between. Looked up from germline, CDR1 is LNHNV and CDR2 is YYDKDF (reference sequence). The CDR3 has 17 residues. CDR3 DNA: TGTGCCACCAGCAGAGAGGGTAGAACCCCCAGCGGCCTGACCCAGTACTTC. It specifies CATSREGRTPSGLTQYF.

The table lists this clone with a few counts. The genes are TRBV18 and TRBJ1-5, with 7 bases fitting TRBD1. Germline CDR1 is KGHSH and CDR2 is LQKENI. This CDR3 contains 17 residues. Trimming removed 3 bases from V and 9 bases from J; junction bases left unmatched: 17. The CDR3 DNA reads TGTGCCAGCTCACCCGTACCTCCGGGACAGAGTTCGGGGCCCCAGCATTTT. Its protein product is CASSPVPPGQSSGPQHF.

The CDR3 spells CASSKDYFGEQFF. The DNA of the CDR3 is TGTGCCAGTAGTAAGGACTATTTCGGTGAGCAGTTCTTC. This chain links TRBV19 with TRBJ2-1; D is possibly TRBD2 (6 bases). CDR1 and CDR2 (germline): LNHDA, SQIVND (reference sequence). The CDR3 is 13 amino acids. Trimming removed 4 bases at V and 9 bases at J, with 13 bases between. The variable domain in full, completed from reference TRBV19 and TRBJ2-1, reads DGGITQSPKYLFRKEGQNVTLSCEQNLNHDAMYWYRQDPGQGLRLIYYSQIVNDFQKGDIAEGYSVSREKKESFPLTVTSAQKNPTAFYLCASSKDYFGEQFFGPGTRLTVL.

The rearrangement joins TRBV4-1 to TRBJ1-4, with D possibly matching TRBD1 (6 bases). Trimming left V 1 base short and J 8 bases short, with 11 bases between. The CDR3 is made up of 14 amino acids. Per germline, CDR1 MGHRA and CDR2 YSYEKL. The CDR3 DNA reads as TGCGCCAGCAGCCAAGGAGAAGGGGGAGAAAAACTGTTTTTT. Translation: CASSQGEGGEKLFF.

This clone was observed a single time. V is TRBV9 and J is TRBJ2-1, with a possible D match to TRBD1 (5 bases). CDR1 SGDLS and CDR2 YYNGEE come from the germline V gene. V lost 4 bases and J lost 7, with 15 bases in between. There are 14 residues in the CDR3. CDR3 in DNA: TGTGCCAGCAGCCCCAGGGTGGCAGGGAATGAGCAGTTCTTC. This translates into CASSPRVAGNEQFF.

The rearrangement joins TRBV19 to TRBJ1-4, with D maybe TRBD1 (6 bases). This CDR3 is built from 13 residues. Germline V lookup: CDR1 LNHDA, CDR2 SQIVND (reference sequence). Trimming pared 4 bases from V and 10 bases from J, leaving 13 bases between. CDR3 DNA: TGTGCCAGTAGTAGTGGACCCAGGGGAAAACTGTTTTTT. Protein: CASSSGPRGKLFF.

This clone has only a few counts. The chain links TRBV3-1 (or the pseudogene TRBV3-2) to TRBJ1-6; 12 nucleotides agree with TRBD1. Unmatched junction bases numbered 4, after V lost 3 bases and J lost 7 bases. This CDR3 region has 16 residues. Germline V gene sequence: CDR1 LGHDT, CDR2 YNNKEL (reference sequence). The CDR3 DNA reads TGTGCCAGCAGCCAGGGACAGGGGGCAAGGAATTCACCCCTCCACTTT. It specifies CASSQGQGARNSPLHF.

The chain employs TRBV11-2 and TRBJ2-5, with TRBD2 identical over 7 bases. Trimming took 3 bases from V and 7 from J; bases not matched to a gene: 8. Germline V gene data show CDR1 as SGHAT and CDR2 as FQNNGV. The CDR3 runs 14 residues. CDR3: CASSFQAGLGTQYF. The CDR3 DNA reads TGTGCCAGCAGCTTCCAAGCGGGGTTGGGGACCCAGTACTTC.

This clone was observed a few times. The rearrangement joins TRBV6-5 to TRBJ1-5; perhaps TRBD1 as D (5 bases). This CDR3 spans 15 amino acids. The V end was cut by 6 bases, the J end by 3 bases, with 15 bases between. Germline CDR1 reads MNHEY; CDR2 reads SVGAGI. The CDR3 is CASRTVSGDNQPQHF. The CDR3 bases are TGTGCCAGCAGGACAGTGTCTGGGGACAATCAGCCCCAGCATTTT.

V is TRBV3-1 (or the pseudogene TRBV3-2) and J is TRBJ1-1; D gene ambiguous. The V end lost 0 bases, the J end lost 3 bases, and 11 bases lay between the germline ends. Germline V lookup: CDR1 LGHDT, CDR2 YNNKEL (reference sequence). The CDR3 consists of 15 residues. CDR3 in DNA: TGTGCCAGCAGCCAAGAGTCTCGGTCGGACACTGAAGCTTTCTTT. It translates to CASSQESRSDTEAFF.

This chain links TRBV9 with TRBJ2-2, with 14 positions matching TRBD2. Germline assignment: CDR1 SGDLS and CDR2 YYNGEE. V trimming: 0 bases; J trimming: 4 bases; junction bases outside the gene matches: 5. The CDR3 is 18 residues long. CDR3 amino acids: CASSVGLAGGPGTGELFF. CDR3 DNA sequence: TGTGCCAGCAGCGTAGGACTAGCGGGAGGGCCGGGCACCGGGGAGCTGTTTTTT.

This chain links TRBV6-6 with TRBJ2-5, with a tentative D call TRBD2 (6 bases). The V gene lost 7 bases and the J gene lost 5 bases, with 20 bases spanning the gap. The CDR3 runs 15 residues. CDR1 is MNHNY and CDR2 is SVGAGI in the germline V gene (reference sequence). CDR3 sequence: CASMTYGSVAETQYF. Here the CDR3 DNA reads TGTGCCAGCATGACCTACGGGAGCGTTGCCGAGACCCAGTACTTC.

The chain links TRBV10-3 to TRBJ2-5; 10 bases line up with TRBD1. This CDR3 comprises 15 residues. The germline gives CDR1 ENHRY, CDR2 SYGVKD. The J segment lost 2 bases and the V segment lost 4 bases, leaving 4 bases of the junction unmatched. The CDR3 loop is CAISVTGGSQETQYF. CDR3 DNA: TGTGCCATCAGTGTGACAGGGGGCTCGCAAGAGACCCAGTACTTC.

The chain uses TRBV19 and TRBJ1-5, with D uncertain. V lost 5 bases, J lost 1 base, and 6 bases lay in between. Germline CDR1 and CDR2: LNHDA and SQIVND (reference sequence). The CDR3 is 13 amino acids. The CDR3 spells CASSLQSNQPQHF. In nucleotides, the CDR3 is TGTGCCAGTAGTCTCCAGAGCAATCAGCCCCAGCATTTT.

The chain recombines TRBV11-1 with TRBJ1-3; D gene ambiguous. There are 16 residues in the CDR3. The germline V gene encodes CDR1 SGHAT and CDR2 FQDESV (reference sequence). V was trimmed by 0 bases and J by 0 bases, leaving 9 bases between them. In DNA form, the CDR3 reads TGTGCCAGCAGCTTAGCGACGGACTACTCTGGAAACACCATATATTTT. This codes for CASSLATDYSGNTIYF.